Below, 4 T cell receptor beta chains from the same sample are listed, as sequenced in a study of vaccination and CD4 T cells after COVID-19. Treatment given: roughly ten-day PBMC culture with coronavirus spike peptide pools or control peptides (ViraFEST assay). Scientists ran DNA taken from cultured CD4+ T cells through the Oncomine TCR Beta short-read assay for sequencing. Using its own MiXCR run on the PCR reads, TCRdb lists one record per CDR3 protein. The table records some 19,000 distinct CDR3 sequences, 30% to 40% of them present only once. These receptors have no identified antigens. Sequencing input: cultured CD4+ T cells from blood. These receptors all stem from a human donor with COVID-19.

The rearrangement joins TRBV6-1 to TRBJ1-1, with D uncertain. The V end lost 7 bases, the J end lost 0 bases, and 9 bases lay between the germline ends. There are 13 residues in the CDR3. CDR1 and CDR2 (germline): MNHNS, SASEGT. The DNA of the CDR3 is TGTGCCAGCACCCGACACGTGAACACTGAAGCTTTCTTT. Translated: CASTRHVNTEAFF.

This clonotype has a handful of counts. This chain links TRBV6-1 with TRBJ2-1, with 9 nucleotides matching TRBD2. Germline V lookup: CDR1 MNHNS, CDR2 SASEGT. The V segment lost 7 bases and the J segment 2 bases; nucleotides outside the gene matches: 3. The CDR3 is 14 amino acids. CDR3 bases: TGTGCCAGCATATTAGCGGGGGCCTACAATGAGCAGTTCTTC. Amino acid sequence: CASILAGAYNEQFF.

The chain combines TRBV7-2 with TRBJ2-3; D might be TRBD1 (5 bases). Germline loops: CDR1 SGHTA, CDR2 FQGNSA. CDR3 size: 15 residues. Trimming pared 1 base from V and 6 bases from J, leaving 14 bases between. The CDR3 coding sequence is TGTGCCAGCAGCTTAGATCCGGGTCGACAGGATACGCAGTATTTT. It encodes CASSLDPGRQDTQYF.

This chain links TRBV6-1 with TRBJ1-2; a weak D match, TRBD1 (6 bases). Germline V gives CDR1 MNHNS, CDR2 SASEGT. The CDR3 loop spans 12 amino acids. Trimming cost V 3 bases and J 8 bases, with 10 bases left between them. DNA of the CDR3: TGTGCCAGCAGTGATTGGGGGCTAGGCTACACCTTC. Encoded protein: CASSDWGLGYTF.